The 18 T cell receptor beta chains in this list originate from one sample, sequenced in a study of Graves' ophthalmopathy and Graves' hyperthyroidism. TCR beta CDR3 regions were amplified from RNA transcripts. Amplification began with first-round RT-PCR using HTBI primers, then second-round multiplex PCR was performed. One entry per CDR3 protein results from TCRdb running MiXCR on the multiplex PCR reads. The table includes roughly 410,000 distinct CDR3 sequences, roughly 14% detected once. The sample consisted of peripheral blood. These receptors were obtained from a woman younger than 35 with stable Graves' hyperthyroidism.

Many counts were recorded for this clonotype. The chain employs TRBV6-2 or TRBV6-3 and TRBJ2-7, with 13 bases aligning to TRBD2. CDR1 and CDR2 from the germline V gene are MNHEY and SVGEGT. The CDR3 runs to 19 residues. V was clipped by 0 bases and J by 3 bases; unmatched bases: 11. CDR3 coding DNA: TGTGCCAGCAGTTACTCGTCATCAACCGGACTAGCGGGGGACTACGAGCAGTACTTC. Amino acids: CASSYSSSTGLAGDYEQYF.

This clonotype was counted a few times. The rearrangement joins TRBV19 to TRBJ2-7; 10 nucleotides agree with TRBD1. The CDR3 consists of 15 residues. Trimming at V came to 5 bases and at J to 2 bases, leaving 6 bases not matched to a gene. Germline CDR1 reads LNHDA; CDR2 reads SQIVND (reference sequence). The chain's CDR3 is CASSSTGGSTYEQYF. The CDR3 coding sequence is TGTGCCAGTAGTTCGACAGGGGGCTCAACCTACGAGCAGTACTTC.

This clonotype was seen at least ten times. The V gene is TRBV7-9, the J gene TRBJ1-2, with 9 bases matching TRBD1. V trimming: 5 bases; J trimming: 8 bases; junction bases outside the gene matches: 9. This CDR3 spans 14 amino acids. Germline CDR1 is SEHNR and CDR2 is FQNEAQ (reference sequence). CDR3 DNA sequence: TGTGCCAGCAGCCGCGAGGACAGGGGATCCGGCTACACCTTC. It specifies CASSREDRGSGYTF.

The V and J genes are TRBV29-1 and TRBJ2-7; 7 bases are a match to TRBD1. Trimming took 6 bases from V and 4 from J; bases not matched to a gene: 6. The germline V gene has CDR1 SQVTM and CDR2 ANQGSEA. CDR3 length: 12 residues. The CDR3 DNA is TGCAGCGTCCGGGACAGAATTTACGAGCAGTACTTC. This gives the protein CSVRDRIYEQYF.

The table lists this clonotype with many counts. The chain is built from TRBV5-1 and TRBJ1-1; 7 nucleotides agree with TRBD1. The CDR3 is made up of 14 amino acids. Trimming took 3 bases from V and 5 from J; bases not matched to a gene: 7. Germline V lookup: CDR1 SGHRS, CDR2 YFSETQ. The CDR3 sequence is CASSYGTEGTEAFF. CDR3 coding DNA: TGCGCCAGCAGCTATGGGACAGAAGGGACTGAAGCTTTCTTT.

Turning to this clonotype: Just one base apart from a much larger clone, this may be a read error. The V call is TRBV20-1, the J call TRBJ2-4; perhaps TRBD1 as D (7 bases). Looked up from germline, CDR1 is DFQATT and CDR2 is SNEGSKA (reference sequence). This CDR3 has 15 amino acids. V lost 2 bases to trimming and J lost 5 bases, with 16 bases between them. CDR3 amino acids: CSARSGRGVENIQYF. CDR3 bases: TGCAGTGCTAGATCGGGCAGGGGGGTCGAAAACATTCAGTACTTC.

This clonotype showed up many times. Germline and junction disagree at one end, which may indicate a read error. The rearrangement uses TRBV19 and TRBJ1-6; D ambiguous. The CDR3 extends over 15 amino acids. The germline V gene encodes CDR1 LNHDA and CDR2 SQIVND (reference sequence). The CDR3 region has the DNA TGTGCCAGTAGTATAGATGGCAGCTCAGGTTCACCCCCCCACTTT. It yields the protein CASSIDGSSGSPPHF.

This clonotype has a count of ten or more. This chain links TRBV10-3 with TRBJ1-5, with D possibly being TRBD1 (6 bases). This CDR3 spans 14 amino acids. Germline V gene sequence: CDR1 ENHRY, CDR2 SYGVKD. Between the trimmed V and J ends, which lost 2 bases and 1 base, there was a span of 6 bases. The CDR3 sequence is CAISEGQSNQPQHF. CDR3 nucleotides: TGTGCCATCAGTGAGGGACAGAGCAATCAGCCCCAGCATTTT.

The chain has TRBV9 and TRBJ1-2; D may be TRBD1 (5 bases). The CDR3 covers 14 residues. Trimming took 0 bases from V and 8 from J, leaving 14 bases between them. Germline V lookup: CDR1 SGDLS, CDR2 YYNGEE. In nucleotides, the CDR3 is TGTGCCAGCAGCGTAGCTTCCCCCGAGGGGGGCTACACCTTC. It is translated as CASSVASPEGGYTF.

This clonotype was picked up many times. J is TRBJ2-5 and V is TRBV6-4; D not certain. The CDR3 loop spans 12 amino acids. The V gene lost 2 bases and the J gene lost 5 bases, with 6 bases spanning the gap. Germline V gene sequence: CDR1 MRHNA, CDR2 SNTAGT. CDR3 coding DNA: TGTGCCAGCAGTGACAGGATGGAGACCCAGTACTTC. This translates into CASSDRMETQYF.

This clonotype was seen a handful of times. The chain couples TRBV20-1 to TRBJ2-7; TRBD1 agrees at 9 bases. This CDR3 spans 15 amino acids. Germline lookup yields CDR1 DFQATT and CDR2 SNEGSKA (reference sequence). Trimming took 0 bases from V and 1 from J; bases not matched to a gene: 4. The CDR3 here is CSARDGQGRSYEQYF. The CDR3 nucleotides are TGCAGTGCTAGAGATGGACAGGGGAGGTCCTACGAGCAGTACTTC.

This clonotype has a count of ten or more. The gene calls are TRBV10-1 and TRBJ2-7; 11 bases match TRBD2. The CDR3 has 14 amino acids. The trim removed 2 bases at V and 4 bases at J, leaving 1 base unmatched. Germline V gene lookup returns CDR1 WNHNN and CDR2 SYGVQD (reference sequence). The CDR3, as DNA: TGCGCCAGCAGTGAGGCTAGCGGGGGGTACGAGCAGTACTTC. Translating gives CASSEASGGYEQYF.

This clonotype appeared many times. This chain links TRBV18 with TRBJ2-7; 7 nucleotides line up with TRBD1. V gave up 3 bases and J gave up 0 bases; unmatched junction bases: 5. The CDR3 loop spans 15 amino acids. The V gene's germline CDR1 is KGHSH and CDR2 LQKENI. The CDR3 sequence is CASSPLQGNSYEQYF. CDR3 nucleotides: TGTGCCAGCTCACCGTTACAGGGGAACTCCTACGAGCAGTACTTC. The entire variable domain, with the rest obtained from reference TRBV18 and TRBJ2-7, is as follows: NAGVMQNPRHLVRRRGQEARLRCSPMKGHSHVYWYRQLPEEGLKFMVYLQKENIIDESGMPKERFSAEFPKEGPSILRIQQVVRGDSAAYFCASSPLQGNSYEQYFGPGTRLTVT.

This clonotype was seen a handful of times. One junction end does not reproduce the germline sequence, and a read error may be involved. The rearrangement links TRBV5-1 to TRBJ2-7, with 8 bases lining up with TRBD1. In germline, CDR1 is SGHRS, CDR2 YFSETQ. CDR3 size: 15 residues. CDR3: CASSSGTGPHYEPYF. DNA for the CDR3: TGCGCCAGCAGCTCGGGGACAGGCCCCCACTACGAGCCGTACTTC.

There are many counts of this clonotype. Sequence at one end of the junction differs from germline and may be a read error. This chain uses TRBV5-1 with TRBJ2-2; D is unclear. The CDR3 spans 12 residues. Germline loops: CDR1 SGHRS, CDR2 YFSETQ. DNA for the CDR3: TGTGCCAGCAGTTTTAACACCGGGGAGCTGTTTTTT. Translating it yields CASSFNTGELFF.

In this sample, this clonotype turned up many times. V is TRBV6-1 and J is TRBJ1-1; D gene ambiguous. Trimming took 1 base from V and 9 from J, leaving 12 bases between them. CDR1 and CDR2 (germline): MNHNS, SASEGT. The CDR3 is made up of 13 amino acids. This CDR3 reads CASSEVVRLKAFF. The CDR3 DNA reads TGTGCCAGCAGTGAAGTGGTCAGGCTAAAAGCTTTCTTT.

This clonotype was detected many times. The chain joins TRBV19 to TRBJ1-2; D remains unclear. CDR3 size: 13 residues. V dropped 5 bases and J dropped 6 bases, with 13 bases sitting between them. Germline values: CDR1 LNHDA, CDR2 SQIVND (reference sequence). The CDR3: CASSRAPTDGYTF. The CDR3 bases are TGTGCCAGTAGTCGGGCTCCAACGGATGGCTACACCTTC.

As for this clonotype: One junction end does not reproduce the germline sequence, and a read error may be involved. CDR3 region: CASVRGYGYTF. The CDR3 region has the DNA TGTGCCAGCGTACGAGGGTATGGGTACACCTTC. This chain links TRBV19 with TRBJ1-2; D gene unclear. This CDR3 has 11 amino acids. Germline V lookup: CDR1 LNHDA, CDR2 SQIVND (reference sequence). The complete variable domain, with remaining parts taken from reference TRBV19 and TRBJ1-2, reads DGGITQSPKYLFRKEGQNVTLSCEQNLNHDAMYWYRQDPGQGLRLIYYSQIVNDFQKGDIAEGYSVSREKKESFPLTVTSAQKNPTAFYLCASVRGYGYTFGSGTRLTVV.